The next 32 T cell receptor beta chains were all read from a single sample in a study of T cells in Graves' hyperthyroidism and ophthalmopathy. RNA transcripts were the template for amplifying TCR beta CDR3 regions. The study used the HTBI primer set for a first-round RT-PCR of the TCR CDR3. TCRdb reprocessed the multiplex PCR reads via MiXCR and lists one record per CDR3 protein. The table records about 720,000 distinct CDR3 sequences, less than 20% of them present only once. The sequencing sample was made of blood. These receptors were obtained from a man aged 18 to 30 with Graves' hyperthyroidism.

This clonotype was seen more than once but under ten times. The gene calls are TRBV13 and TRBJ1-1; 7 bases agree with TRBD1. CDR1 is PRHDT and CDR2 is FYEKMQ in the germline V gene (reference sequence). The length of the CDR3 is 16 residues. The ends lost 1 base at V and 0 bases at J; junction bases unmatched: 5. In nucleotides, the CDR3 is TGTGCCAGCAGCTTAGCACAGGGGCGATTGAACACTGAAGCTTTCTTT. Translation: CASSLAQGRLNTEAFF.

There are many counts of this clonotype. V is TRBV3-1 and J is TRBJ1-2, with D unresolved. This CDR3 comprises 13 residues. Germline V gene sequence: CDR1 LGHDT, CDR2 YNNKEL (reference sequence). Trimming took off 2 bases at V and 0 bases at J, with 4 bases between the two ends. The DNA of the CDR3 is TGTGCCAGCAGCCAAACAGCTAACTATGGCTACACCTTC. This sequence encodes CASSQTANYGYTF.

This clonotype came up many times. The chain combines TRBV20-1 with TRBJ1-1; D call uncertain. The V end was cut by 5 bases, the J end by 4 bases, with 11 bases between. The CDR3 has 12 residues. Germline CDR1 and CDR2: DFQATT and SNEGSKA (reference sequence). CDR3 sequence: CSAADVSTEAFF. The CDR3 DNA is TGCAGTGCTGCAGACGTATCCACTGAAGCTTTCTTT.

As regards this clonotype: A much bigger clone sits one base away, suggesting this may be a read error. The chain employs TRBV20-1 and TRBJ2-7; D unresolved. Germline V gene sequence: CDR1 DFQATT, CDR2 SNEGSKA (reference sequence). There are 12 residues in the CDR3. The CDR3 protein is CSARGNSYEQCF. CDR3 nucleotide sequence: TGCAGTGCTAGGGGGAATTCCTACGAGCAGTGCTTC.

This clonotype was seen at least ten times. The rearrangement links TRBV30 to TRBJ1-5; unclear D gene. This CDR3 spans 13 amino acids. The germline CDR1 and CDR2 sequences are GTSNPN and SVGIG (reference sequence). V was shortened by 0 bases and J by 2 bases, with 5 bases between the two germline ends. The CDR3 sequence: CAWSVSRNQPQHF. The CDR3 DNA reads TGTGCCTGGAGTGTAAGTCGCAATCAGCCCCAGCATTTT. Filled out from reference TRBV30 and TRBJ1-5, the complete variable domain reads SQTIHQWPATLVQPVGSPLSLECTVEGTSNPNLYWYRQAAGRGLQLLFYSVGIGQISSEVPQNLSASRPQDRQFILSSKKLLLSDSGFYLCAWSVSRNQPQHFGDGTRLSIL.

In this sample, this clonotype turned up a few times. The chain couples TRBV6-5 to TRBJ2-2; D uncertain. Deletions cut 0 bases from V and 1 base from J, with 6 bases between. The germline gives CDR1 MNHEY, CDR2 SVGAGI. The CDR3 contains 15 residues. The CDR3: CASSYSTQNTGELFF. DNA of the CDR3: TGTGCCAGCAGTTACTCGACACAGAACACCGGGGAGCTGTTTTTT.

This clonotype has at least ten counts. This chain links TRBV20-1 with TRBJ2-7; 8 bases agree with TRBD2. The germline gives CDR1 DFQATT, CDR2 SNEGSKA (reference sequence). V was clipped by 4 bases and J by 4 bases; unmatched bases: 15. The CDR3 is 16 residues long. The CDR3 protein is CSAKEWSTSGMYEQYF. CDR3 bases: TGCAGTGCTAAGGAATGGAGTACTAGCGGAATGTACGAGCAGTACTTC.

V usage is TRBV30 and J usage is TRBJ2-7; 9 nucleotides agree with TRBD2. The trim removed 1 base at V and 3 bases at J, leaving 1 base unmatched. The CDR3 length is 13 residues. Per the germline V gene, CDR1 is GTSNPN and CDR2 is SVGIG (reference sequence). The chain's CDR3 is CAWSGLADYEQYF. The CDR3 bases are TGTGCCTGGAGTGGACTAGCGGACTACGAGCAGTACTTC.

The CDR3: CASSEDSYNEQFF. The CDR3 DNA sequence: TGTGCCAGCAGTGAAGACAGCTACAATGAGCAGTTCTTC. The J gene is TRBJ2-1, the V gene TRBV2; no firm D call. V was trimmed by 1 base and J by 3 bases, leaving 4 bases between them. This CDR3 is built from 13 residues. From germline, CDR1 is SNHLY and CDR2 FYNNEI.

The sample holds a few counts of this clonotype. The genes are TRBV19 and TRBJ1-5; TRBD1 is a possible D gene (5 bases). Germline CDR1 reads LNHDA; CDR2 reads SQIVND (reference sequence). V lost 3 bases and J lost 9, with 24 bases in between. The CDR3 consists of 17 residues. The chain's CDR3 is CASSIPPTDSYDLPQHF. CDR3 nucleotides: TGTGCCAGTAGTATTCCCCCCACAGACAGTTATGATCTGCCCCAGCATTTT. The complete variable domain, with remaining parts taken from reference TRBV19 and TRBJ1-5, reads DGGITQSPKYLFRKEGQNVTLSCEQNLNHDAMYWYRQDPGQGLRLIYYSQIVNDFQKGDIAEGYSVSREKKESFPLTVTSAQKNPTAFYLCASSIPPTDSYDLPQHFGDGTRLSIL.

This clonotype came up many times. This chain connects TRBV3-1 to TRBJ2-1; maybe TRBD2 (6 bases). The V end was cut by 0 bases, the J end by 8 bases, with 11 bases between. This CDR3 spans 14 amino acids. CDR1 is LGHDT, CDR2 YNNKEL, per germline (reference sequence). Here the CDR3 reads CASSQDSERDEQFF. The CDR3 region has the DNA TGTGCCAGCAGCCAAGATTCGGAGCGGGATGAGCAGTTCTTC.

This clonotype was recorded a few times. This chain connects TRBV4-3 to TRBJ2-3, with D perhaps given as TRBD1 or TRBD2 (5 bases each). V was trimmed by 5 bases and J by 2 bases, leaving 14 bases between them. In germline, CDR1 is LGHNA, CDR2 YSLEER. This CDR3 is built from 15 residues. CDR3: CASSNRDGYTDTQYF. The CDR3 nucleotides read TGCGCCAGCAGCAACCGGGACGGGTACACAGATACGCAGTATTTT.

This sequence joins TRBV19 and TRBJ1-1; tentatively, D is TRBD1 (5 bases). This CDR3 is built from 12 residues. Germline-derived CDR1 and CDR2 are LNHDA and SQIVND (reference sequence). The ends were cut back, 3 bases at V and 6 bases at J, with 8 bases in the middle. The CDR3, as DNA: TGTGCCAGTAGTATTTTAGGGGCTGAAGCTTTCTTT. It translates to CASSILGAEAFF.

Here the CDR3 reads CASSLPPDTSSQETQYF. The CDR3 nucleotides read TGTGCCAGCAGCCTCCCCCCGGACACTAGTTCCCAAGAGACCCAGTACTTC. The V and J genes are TRBV11-3 and TRBJ2-5, with D possibly being TRBD1 or TRBD2 (5 bases each). There are 17 residues in the CDR3. The V gene lost 5 bases and the J gene lost 1 base, with 20 bases spanning the gap. From germline, CDR1 is SGHNT and CDR2 YENEEA.

This clonotype was counted ten times or more. V usage is TRBV28 and J usage is TRBJ2-7; D unresolved. Germline CDR1 and CDR2: MDHEN and SYDVKM. Between the trimmed V and J ends, which lost 3 bases and 6 bases, there was a span of 15 bases. The CDR3 is 14 amino acids. CDR3 amino acids: CASSFMDGWGEQYF. CDR3 in DNA: TGTGCCAGCAGTTTCATGGATGGATGGGGCGAGCAGTACTTC.

This clonotype was observed a handful of times. This chain links TRBV6-5 with TRBJ1-2; TRBD1 might be the D (6 bases). CDR1 and CDR2 (germline): MNHEY, SVGAGI. Between the trimmed V and J ends, which lost 6 bases and 3 bases, there was a span of 20 bases. This CDR3 is 16 amino acids long. The CDR3 here is CASRSDPTGLHYGYTF. Here the CDR3 DNA reads TGTGCCAGCAGAAGTGACCCCACAGGGCTTCACTATGGCTACACCTTC.

This clonotype has more than one count but fewer than ten. The V call is TRBV7-3, the J call TRBJ2-3; D remains ambiguous. The germline CDR1 and CDR2 sequences are SGHTA and FQGTGA. V was trimmed by 0 bases and J by 4 bases, leaving 8 bases between them. The CDR3 has 14 residues. CDR3 in amino acids: CASSLTPSSDTQYF. In DNA, the CDR3 is TGTGCCAGCAGCTTAACCCCGTCCTCAGATACGCAGTATTTT.

V is TRBV7-9 and J is TRBJ1-1; D perhaps matches TRBD1 (6 bases). Deletions cut 4 bases from V and 0 bases from J, with 12 bases between. The CDR3 is made up of 15 amino acids. The germline V gene has CDR1 SEHNR and CDR2 FQNEAQ (reference sequence). The CDR3 DNA reads as TGTGCCAGCAGCTCTGGGACATTCTTGAACACTGAAGCTTTCTTT. It specifies CASSSGTFLNTEAFF.

The chain is built from TRBV6-4 and TRBJ1-2; 8 positions match TRBD1. The CDR3 extends over 14 amino acids. Trimming removed 5 bases from V and 6 bases from J; junction bases left unmatched: 8. Germline CDR1 is MRHNA and CDR2 is SNTAGT. The CDR3 loop reads CASSSGQGEDGYTF. CDR3 sequence (DNA): TGTGCCAGCAGTTCCGGACAGGGAGAGGATGGCTACACCTTC.

The V call is TRBV4-2, the J call TRBJ2-5; D is uncertain. The CDR3 totals 15 residues. Trimming shortened V by 0 bases and J by 2 bases, and 10 bases separated the two germline ends. CDR1 is LGHNA and CDR2 is YNFKEQ in the germline V gene. The CDR3 nucleotides are TGTGCCAGCAGCCAAGACACCTCTCGACAAGAGACCCAGTACTTC. Translated, it gives CASSQDTSRQETQYF.

This chain uses TRBV19 with TRBJ2-7; D perhaps matches TRBD2 (5 bases). V was shortened by 3 bases and J by 2 bases, with 11 bases between the two germline ends. There are 14 residues in the CDR3. CDR1 is LNHDA and CDR2 is SQIVND in the germline V gene (reference sequence). The CDR3 region is CASSMGSGTYEQYF. CDR3 DNA: TGTGCCAGTAGTATGGGCTCCGGGACCTACGAGCAGTACTTC. The full variable domain, with the rest looked up from reference TRBV19 and TRBJ2-7, is DGGITQSPKYLFRKEGQNVTLSCEQNLNHDAMYWYRQDPGQGLRLIYYSQIVNDFQKGDIAEGYSVSREKKESFPLTVTSAQKNPTAFYLCASSMGSGTYEQYFGPGTRLTVT.

This chain links TRBV30 with TRBJ2-1, with D possibly being TRBD1 (5 bases). V was trimmed by 8 bases and J by 1 base, leaving 12 bases between them. CDR1 is GTSNPN, CDR2 SVGIG, per germline (reference sequence). This CDR3 is 13 amino acids long. Written as DNA, the CDR3 is TGTGCCGAAGGGGCCAGGTCCTACAATGAGCAGTTCTTC. As protein: CAEGARSYNEQFF.

V and J are TRBV25-1 and TRBJ2-7; D not resolved. V was cut by 5 bases and J by 1 base, with 15 bases left in between. CDR1 and CDR2 from the germline V gene are MGHDK and SYGVNS. There are 15 residues in the CDR3. The CDR3, as DNA: TGTGCCAGCAGTACTCACGAGACTGGATCCTACGAGCAGTACTTC. It codes for CASSTHETGSYEQYF.

This chain links TRBV6-9 with TRBJ2-1; D remains unclear. Trimming left V 6 bases short and J 5 bases short, with 17 bases between. CDR1 is MNHGY, CDR2 SVAAGI, per germline. The CDR3 totals 15 residues. CDR3 in amino acids: CASRPASDLDNEQFF. CDR3 bases: TGTGCCAGCAGGCCCGCGAGTGACTTAGACAATGAGCAGTTCTTC.

The rearrangement joins TRBV4-1 to TRBJ2-5, with D possibly being TRBD1 (6 bases). Germline V lookup: CDR1 MGHRA, CDR2 YSYEKL. The CDR3 extends over 18 amino acids. Between the trimmed V and J ends, which lost 0 bases and 1 base, there was a span of 18 bases. For the CDR3, the DNA is TGCGCCAGCAGCCAAGAAGTGGGGGAGAGGGGGTTCCAAGAGACCCAGTACTTC. Amino acids: CASSQEVGERGFQETQYF.

V gene TRBV19 combines with J gene TRBJ2-1; 10 bases are shared with TRBD2. The V gene end was trimmed by 1 base and the J gene end by 7 bases; junction bases not matched to a gene: 1. Germline CDR1 reads LNHDA; CDR2 reads SQIVND (reference sequence). This CDR3 spans 14 amino acids. The CDR3 DNA follows: TGTGCCAGTAGTATAGTAGCGGGAGGTAATGAGCAGTTCTTC. Protein sequence: CASSIVAGGNEQFF. The whole variable domain, remainder taken from reference TRBV19 and TRBJ2-1, is DGGITQSPKYLFRKEGQNVTLSCEQNLNHDAMYWYRQDPGQGLRLIYYSQIVNDFQKGDIAEGYSVSREKKESFPLTVTSAQKNPTAFYLCASSIVAGGNEQFFGPGTRLTVL.

The CDR3 DNA is TGCGCCAGCAGCGCGTACCCGGGGACAGAAACCTACGAGCAGTACTTC. This codes for CASSAYPGTETYEQYF. The chain couples TRBV4-3 to TRBJ2-7, with 7 bases that match TRBD1. Germline values: CDR1 LGHNA, CDR2 YSLEER. With 5 bases clipped from V and 2 bases from J, the junction kept 12 bases outside the gene matches. The CDR3 consists of 16 residues.

This clonotype was recorded a few times. The chain uses TRBV20-1 and TRBJ2-5, with D perhaps matching TRBD1 (6 bases). V lost 0 bases and J lost 5, with 13 bases in between. Germline V gene sequence: CDR1 DFQATT, CDR2 SNEGSKA (reference sequence). The CDR3 is 14 residues long. CDR3 region: CSARDQFRGETQYF. CDR3 DNA: TGCAGTGCTAGAGATCAATTTAGGGGGGAGACCCAGTACTTC.

This clonotype came up many times. This chain joins TRBV6-2 or TRBV6-3 and TRBJ2-3; 8 bases line up with TRBD1. Looked up from germline, CDR1 is MNHEY and CDR2 is SVGEGT. This CDR3 is 17 amino acids long. V lost 8 bases and J lost 1; bases outside the gene matches: 14. The DNA of the CDR3 is TGTGCCAGCCGAAACCCCTTCGACAGGGGCCGCACAGATACGCAGTATTTT. It encodes CASRNPFDRGRTDTQYF.

This clonotype was counted a few times. The chain recombines TRBV28 with TRBJ2-7, with a weak D call TRBD1 (5 bases). The CDR3 runs 14 residues. CDR1 is MDHEN and CDR2 is SYDVKM in the germline V gene. Trimming left V 4 bases short and J 4 bases short, with 14 bases between. The CDR3, as DNA: TGTGCCAGCAGTTCCGCAGGGCCCATTTACGAGCAGTACTTC. Translated: CASSSAGPIYEQYF.

V and J are TRBV19 and TRBJ2-3, with TRBD1 identical over 9 bases. CDR3 length: 16 residues. The germline CDR1 and CDR2 sequences are LNHDA and SQIVND (reference sequence). Trimming at V came to 5 bases and at J to 4 bases, leaving 10 bases not matched to a gene. This chain's CDR3 is CASSSLRDRVADTQYF. The CDR3 bases are TGTGCCAGTAGTTCACTCCGGGACAGGGTGGCAGATACGCAGTATTTT.

The chain links TRBV28 to TRBJ2-2; 8 bases fit TRBD2. CDR3 size: 15 residues. After removal of 5 bases from V and 6 bases from J, the junction contained 8 bases not matched to a gene. Germline V lookup: CDR1 MDHEN, CDR2 SYDVKM. The CDR3 sequence: CASSSGRMVAGELFF. The CDR3 DNA sequence: TGTGCCAGCAGTAGCGGGAGAATGGTTGCCGGGGAGCTGTTTTTT.